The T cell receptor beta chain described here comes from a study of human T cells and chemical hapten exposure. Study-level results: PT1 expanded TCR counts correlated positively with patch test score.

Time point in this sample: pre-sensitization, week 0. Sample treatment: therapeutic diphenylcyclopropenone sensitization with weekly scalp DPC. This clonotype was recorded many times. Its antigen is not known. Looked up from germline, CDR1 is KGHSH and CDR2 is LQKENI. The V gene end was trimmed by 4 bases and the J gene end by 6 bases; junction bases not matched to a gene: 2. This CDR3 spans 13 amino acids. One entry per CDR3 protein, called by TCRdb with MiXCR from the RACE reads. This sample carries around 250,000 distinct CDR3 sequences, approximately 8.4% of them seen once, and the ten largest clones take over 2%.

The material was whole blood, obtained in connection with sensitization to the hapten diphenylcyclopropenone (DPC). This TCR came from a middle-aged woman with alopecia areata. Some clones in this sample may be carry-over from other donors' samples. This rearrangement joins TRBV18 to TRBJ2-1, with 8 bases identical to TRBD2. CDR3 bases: TGTGCCAGCTCACTCGGGACTAGCAATGAGCAGTTCTTC. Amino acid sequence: CASSLGTSNEQFF.